The 15 T cell receptor beta chains below were found in one sample sequenced in a study of blood T cell repertoires in COVID-19. The data were produced by immunoSEQ multiplex PCR, yet TCRdb's version contains in-frame clones alone and is incomplete. The sample includes about 83,000 clones, around 87% of them seen just once. Source material: peripheral blood. The receptors shown here come from a man aged 80 or over with active or convalescent COVID-19.

The chain links TRBV27 to TRBJ1-1; D perhaps matches TRBD1 (6 bases). Trimming shortened V by 0 bases and J by 5 bases, and 13 bases separated the two germline ends. From germline, CDR1 is MNHEY and CDR2 SMNVEV (reference sequence). The CDR3 is 15 residues long. Written as DNA, the CDR3 is TGTGCCAGCAGTTTATCGCGGGGGGCTGGAACTGAAGCTTTCTTT. This codes for CASSLSRGAGTEAFF.

V usage is TRBV29-1 and J usage is TRBJ1-1; maybe TRBD1 (5 bases). The CDR3 is made up of 13 amino acids. The germline CDR1 and CDR2 sequences are SQVTM and ANQGSEA. Trimming pared 7 bases from V and 1 base from J, leaving 13 bases between. The CDR3 DNA reads as TGCAGCGCCCAAATTGACAGGAACACTGAAGCTTTCTTT. Amino acids: CSAQIDRNTEAFF.

V gene TRBV18 combines with J gene TRBJ2-1; D unclear. Trimming took 8 bases from V and 1 from J, leaving 18 bases between them. The CDR3 has 16 amino acids. The germline gives CDR1 KGHSH, CDR2 LQKENI. The CDR3, as DNA: TGTGCCAGCGCAACCCGCCCTACAGAGTCCTACAATGAGCAGTTCTTC. Translation: CASATRPTESYNEQFF.

The V and J genes are TRBV19 and TRBJ1-5; D uncertain. CDR3 length equals 14 residues. Germline CDR1 LNHDA, CDR2 SQIVND (reference sequence). Trimming cost V 7 bases and J 0 bases, with 10 bases left between them. The CDR3 region has the DNA TGTGCCAGTACATCCAGATATAGCAATCAGCCCCAGCATTTT. This translates into CASTSRYSNQPQHF.

This clone was found once. The chain recombines TRBV11-2 with TRBJ2-5; 7 nucleotides agree with TRBD2. The germline CDR1 and CDR2 sequences are SGHAT and FQNNGV. The junction had 13 bases not matched to a gene; V was cut back by 2 bases and J by 4 bases. This CDR3 has 17 amino acids. Here the CDR3 DNA reads TGTGCCAGCAGCTTAAGAAGCGGAGCGGGAAGAGGAGAGACCCAGTACTTC. Translation gives CASSLRSGAGRGETQYF. The full variable domain, in which reference TRBV11-2 and TRBJ2-5 provide the parts outside the CDR3, is EAGVAQSPRYKIIEKRQSVAFWCNPISGHATLYWYQQILGQGPKLLIQFQNNGVVDDSQLPKDRFSAERLKGVDSTLKIQPAKLEDSAVYLCASSLRSGAGRGETQYFGPGTRLLVL.

The V call is TRBV4-2, the J call TRBJ1-4, with a tentative D call TRBD1 (5 bases). CDR1 LGHNA and CDR2 YNFKEQ come from the germline V gene. CDR3 length equals 17 residues. With 0 bases removed from V and 0 bases from J, the gap between germline ends came to 11 bases. The CDR3 nucleotides read TGTGCCAGCAGCCAAGACGCAGGGCCTGCAACTAATGAAAAACTGTTTTTT. Translated: CASSQDAGPATNEKLFF.

The V call is TRBV6-5, the J call TRBJ1-4; 7 bases map to TRBD1. The CDR3 covers 15 residues. J gave up 8 bases and V 6 bases, and 12 bases lay outside the gene matches. Germline V gene sequence: CDR1 MNHEY, CDR2 SVGAGI. DNA for the CDR3: TGTGCCAGCAGCCCGGAGACAGGGATAGGGGAAAAACTGTTTTTT. This translates into CASSPETGIGEKLFF.

The chain couples TRBV18 to TRBJ2-3; no clear D. The CDR3 has 12 amino acids. The germline gives CDR1 KGHSH, CDR2 LQKENI. V dropped 7 bases and J dropped 3 bases, with 8 bases sitting between them. The CDR3 region has the DNA TGTGCCAGCTGTCAGACTACAGATACGCAGTATTTT. Protein sequence: CASCQTTDTQYF.

This clone was seen once. The chain has TRBV6-1 and TRBJ1-2; 7 bases align to TRBD1. CDR3 size: 11 residues. The trim removed 5 bases at V and 11 bases at J, leaving 5 bases unmatched. From germline, CDR1 is MNHNS and CDR2 SASEGT. The CDR3 DNA is TGTGCCAGCAGTCCACAGGGGAGTTACACCTTC. Its protein is CASSPQGSYTF.

J is TRBJ1-1 and V is TRBV7-2; 12 bases map to TRBD1. The CDR3 is 17 amino acids. The V segment lost 5 bases and the J segment 3 bases; nucleotides outside the gene matches: 10. Germline CDR1 is SGHTA and CDR2 is FQGNSA. The CDR3 nucleotides read TGTGCCAGCAGCGGACCGGGACAGGGGGCGGAAGACACTGAAGCTTTCTTT. It specifies CASSGPGQGAEDTEAFF.

J is TRBJ2-3 and V is TRBV3-1 (or the pseudogene TRBV3-2), with TRBD2 identical over 8 bases. Germline V lookup: CDR1 LGHDT, CDR2 YNNKEL (reference sequence). With V trimmed by 0 bases and J by 1 base, 6 bases remained unmatched. The CDR3 runs to 17 residues. The CDR3 DNA follows: TGTGCCAGCAGCCAAGATCGGGGGGGAGCGGGCACAGATACGCAGTATTTT. Translated: CASSQDRGGAGTDTQYF.

The rearrangement uses TRBV28 and TRBJ1-2; D is ambiguous. The V gene lost 6 bases and the J gene lost 8 bases, with 13 bases spanning the gap. Per germline, CDR1 MDHEN and CDR2 SYDVKM. The CDR3 has 12 residues. This CDR3 is CASRLEPGGYTF. For the CDR3, the DNA is TGTGCCAGCAGGTTAGAACCGGGGGGCTACACCTTC.

CDR3 amino acids: CASSGLARNEQFF. CDR3 sequence (DNA): TGTGCCAGTAGTGGGCTAGCGCGGAATGAGCAGTTCTTC. V and J are TRBV19 and TRBJ2-1; perhaps TRBD2 as D (6 bases). V lost 5 bases to trimming and J lost 7 bases, with 12 bases between them. Germline assignment: CDR1 LNHDA and CDR2 SQIVND (reference sequence). CDR3 length: 13 residues.

This rearrangement joins TRBV7-9 to TRBJ2-5; 15 bases agree with TRBD2. With V trimmed by 5 bases and J by 4 bases, 2 bases remained unmatched. Germline V gene sequence: CDR1 SEHNR, CDR2 FQNEAQ (reference sequence). This CDR3 contains 15 residues. CDR3 bases: TGTGCCAGCAGCGGGGGACTAGCGGGAGGAGAGACCCAGTACTTC. This sequence encodes CASSGGLAGGETQYF.

The chain has TRBV4-1 and TRBJ1-2; the match to TRBD1 covers 7 bases. The CDR3 is 17 amino acids. Losses at the gene ends were 0 bases for V and 2 bases for J; bases not matched to a gene: 9. Germline assignment: CDR1 MGHRA and CDR2 YSYEKL. The CDR3 bases are TGCGCCAGCAGCCAAGAACCGGGACAGACAAAAAACTATGGCTACACCTTC. Translation gives CASSQEPGQTKNYGYTF.